The subject of this entry is one TCR beta chain. No antigen is known for it. Use of 60 Vbeta and 13 Jbeta primers characterized the PCR. In the original processing: An analysis performed later counted about 80 million unique TCR beta chains (approximately 11 million of them shared). Sequencing used immunoSEQ multiplex PCR; TCRdb keeps in-frame clones, though not all of them. V and J calls and clone size are given by that table; D and trimming were obtained from the DNA. Counted here are 130,000 or so clones, more than 70% occurring once; the ten biggest clones make up over 4%. The CDR3 is made up of 19 amino acids. Germline values: CDR1 SGHAT, CDR2 FQNNGV. Between the trimmed V and J ends, which lost 5 bases and 2 bases, there was a span of 27 bases. This sample stems from a study of cytomegalovirus exposure and HLA in healthy donors. Whole-study results and caveats: The listing of 150 or so TCR beta chains classed them as cytomegalovirus-associated. Presence/absence analyses rested on an assumption that sequencing depth was roughly uniform across donors. CMV serostatus was the only immune exposure information that was available.

The sequenced sample was PBMCs. This clonotype was obtained from a man aged 50 to 60 in good health and CMV-seropositive. J is TRBJ1-1 and V is TRBV11-2; D possibly corresponds to TRBD1 (6 bases). The CDR3 protein is CASSTLSLIGGPGNTEAFF. The CDR3 DNA reads TGTGCCAGCAGCACCCTTAGCCTTATTGGGGGCCCGGGAAACACTGAAGCTTTCTTT. The full variable domain, completed using reference TRBV11-2 and TRBJ1-1, is EAGVAQSPRYKIIEKRQSVAFWCNPISGHATLYWYQQILGQGPKLLIQFQNNGVVDDSQLPKDRFSAERLKGVDSTLKIQPAKLEDSAVYLCASSTLSLIGGPGNTEAFFGQGTRLTVV.